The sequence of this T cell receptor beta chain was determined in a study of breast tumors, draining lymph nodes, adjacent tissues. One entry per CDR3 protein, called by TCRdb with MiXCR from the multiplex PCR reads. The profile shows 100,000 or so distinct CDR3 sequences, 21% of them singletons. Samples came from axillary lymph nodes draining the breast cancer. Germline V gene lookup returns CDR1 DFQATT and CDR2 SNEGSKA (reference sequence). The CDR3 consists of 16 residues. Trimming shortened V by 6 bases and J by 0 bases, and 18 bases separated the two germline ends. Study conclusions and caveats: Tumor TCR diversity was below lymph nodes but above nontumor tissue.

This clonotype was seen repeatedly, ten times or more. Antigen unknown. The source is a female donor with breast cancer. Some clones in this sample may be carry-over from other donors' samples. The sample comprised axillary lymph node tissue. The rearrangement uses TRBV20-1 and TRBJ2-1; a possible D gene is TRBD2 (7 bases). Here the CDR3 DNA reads TGCAGTGCCATTATGAGGGCGGGGGCCTCCTACAATGAGCAGTTCTTC. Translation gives CSAIMRAGASYNEQFF.